This T cell receptor beta chain originates from a study of cytomegalovirus exposure and HLA in healthy donors. The table came from immunoSEQ multiplex PCR; TCRdb's copy has only in-frame clones and leaves some out. The top ten clones hold nearly 0.7% of a sample with 65,000 to 85,000 clones, roughly 94% of them seen once. CDR1 is SGHTA and CDR2 is FQGNSA in the germline V gene. The CDR3 extends over 15 amino acids. Trimming took 6 bases from V and 2 from J; bases not matched to a gene: 10. The source is a woman between 18 and 29 years old in good health and CMV-seronegative. The sample comprised PBMCs. The chain employs TRBV7-2 and TRBJ2-7, with TRBD2 identical over 7 bases. In nucleotides, the CDR3 is TGTGCCAGCAGACAAGGGTCCCGGGGGGCCTACGAGCAGTACTTC. Translating gives CASRQGSRGAYEQYF.